Described below is a single T cell receptor beta chain sequence and its context. The target antigen is unknown. The data were taken from a study of shared clonotypes between healthy human individuals. Study at large: Every donor yielded three CD4 naive, three CD4 memory, two CD8 naive and one CD8 memory plate. Study-level findings and limits: Larger richness was generally estimated for naive than memory subsets. When compared with the clonotypes that were shared by all four sorted-subset donors, the non-shared clonotypes turned out to have lower generation probabilities. It was expected that sequencing depth would affect clonotype sharing among donors.

CD45RO-negative cells were positively selected for CCR7, leaving out terminally differentiated effector memory CD45RA+ cells. Only in-frame clones appear in the TCRdb table, and some are missing; sequencing was by immunoSEQ multiplex PCR. The sample records 2 million to 2.5 million clones, around 96% being singletons. The CDR3 has 15 amino acids. The V segment lost 6 bases and the J segment 0 bases; nucleotides outside the gene matches: 8. Germline V gene lookup returns CDR1 MDHEN and CDR2 SYDVKM. The chain is built from TRBV28 and TRBJ2-7; 7 bases fit TRBD2. Sequencing was performed on naive CD8+ T cells sorted from blood. The sequence was obtained from a man between 18 and 29 years old in good health. The CDR3 coding sequence is TGTGCCAGCAGAACCCAAGCGGGGAGCTCCTACGAGCAGTACTTC. Translated: CASRTQAGSSYEQYF.